The source of this T cell receptor (beta chain) is a study of technical replicates of blood from several donors. Clones were read by immunoSEQ multiplex PCR, and TCRdb kept only the in-frame ones, dropping some. The sample lists over 55,000 clones, around 84% occurring once. The sequencing sample was made of PBMCs. This TCR was recovered from a human donor in good health. Some clones in this sample may be carry-over from other donors' samples.

The DNA of the CDR3 is TGTGCCAGCAGTTACTCGGGAGCGGGGGGCCACAATGAGCAGTTCTTC. Translation: CASSYSGAGGHNEQFF. This chain uses TRBV6-5 with TRBJ2-1, with 9 positions matching TRBD2. Germline assignment: CDR1 MNHEY and CDR2 SVGAGI. Losses at the gene ends were 0 bases for V and 5 bases for J; bases not matched to a gene: 5. The CDR3 is 16 residues long.